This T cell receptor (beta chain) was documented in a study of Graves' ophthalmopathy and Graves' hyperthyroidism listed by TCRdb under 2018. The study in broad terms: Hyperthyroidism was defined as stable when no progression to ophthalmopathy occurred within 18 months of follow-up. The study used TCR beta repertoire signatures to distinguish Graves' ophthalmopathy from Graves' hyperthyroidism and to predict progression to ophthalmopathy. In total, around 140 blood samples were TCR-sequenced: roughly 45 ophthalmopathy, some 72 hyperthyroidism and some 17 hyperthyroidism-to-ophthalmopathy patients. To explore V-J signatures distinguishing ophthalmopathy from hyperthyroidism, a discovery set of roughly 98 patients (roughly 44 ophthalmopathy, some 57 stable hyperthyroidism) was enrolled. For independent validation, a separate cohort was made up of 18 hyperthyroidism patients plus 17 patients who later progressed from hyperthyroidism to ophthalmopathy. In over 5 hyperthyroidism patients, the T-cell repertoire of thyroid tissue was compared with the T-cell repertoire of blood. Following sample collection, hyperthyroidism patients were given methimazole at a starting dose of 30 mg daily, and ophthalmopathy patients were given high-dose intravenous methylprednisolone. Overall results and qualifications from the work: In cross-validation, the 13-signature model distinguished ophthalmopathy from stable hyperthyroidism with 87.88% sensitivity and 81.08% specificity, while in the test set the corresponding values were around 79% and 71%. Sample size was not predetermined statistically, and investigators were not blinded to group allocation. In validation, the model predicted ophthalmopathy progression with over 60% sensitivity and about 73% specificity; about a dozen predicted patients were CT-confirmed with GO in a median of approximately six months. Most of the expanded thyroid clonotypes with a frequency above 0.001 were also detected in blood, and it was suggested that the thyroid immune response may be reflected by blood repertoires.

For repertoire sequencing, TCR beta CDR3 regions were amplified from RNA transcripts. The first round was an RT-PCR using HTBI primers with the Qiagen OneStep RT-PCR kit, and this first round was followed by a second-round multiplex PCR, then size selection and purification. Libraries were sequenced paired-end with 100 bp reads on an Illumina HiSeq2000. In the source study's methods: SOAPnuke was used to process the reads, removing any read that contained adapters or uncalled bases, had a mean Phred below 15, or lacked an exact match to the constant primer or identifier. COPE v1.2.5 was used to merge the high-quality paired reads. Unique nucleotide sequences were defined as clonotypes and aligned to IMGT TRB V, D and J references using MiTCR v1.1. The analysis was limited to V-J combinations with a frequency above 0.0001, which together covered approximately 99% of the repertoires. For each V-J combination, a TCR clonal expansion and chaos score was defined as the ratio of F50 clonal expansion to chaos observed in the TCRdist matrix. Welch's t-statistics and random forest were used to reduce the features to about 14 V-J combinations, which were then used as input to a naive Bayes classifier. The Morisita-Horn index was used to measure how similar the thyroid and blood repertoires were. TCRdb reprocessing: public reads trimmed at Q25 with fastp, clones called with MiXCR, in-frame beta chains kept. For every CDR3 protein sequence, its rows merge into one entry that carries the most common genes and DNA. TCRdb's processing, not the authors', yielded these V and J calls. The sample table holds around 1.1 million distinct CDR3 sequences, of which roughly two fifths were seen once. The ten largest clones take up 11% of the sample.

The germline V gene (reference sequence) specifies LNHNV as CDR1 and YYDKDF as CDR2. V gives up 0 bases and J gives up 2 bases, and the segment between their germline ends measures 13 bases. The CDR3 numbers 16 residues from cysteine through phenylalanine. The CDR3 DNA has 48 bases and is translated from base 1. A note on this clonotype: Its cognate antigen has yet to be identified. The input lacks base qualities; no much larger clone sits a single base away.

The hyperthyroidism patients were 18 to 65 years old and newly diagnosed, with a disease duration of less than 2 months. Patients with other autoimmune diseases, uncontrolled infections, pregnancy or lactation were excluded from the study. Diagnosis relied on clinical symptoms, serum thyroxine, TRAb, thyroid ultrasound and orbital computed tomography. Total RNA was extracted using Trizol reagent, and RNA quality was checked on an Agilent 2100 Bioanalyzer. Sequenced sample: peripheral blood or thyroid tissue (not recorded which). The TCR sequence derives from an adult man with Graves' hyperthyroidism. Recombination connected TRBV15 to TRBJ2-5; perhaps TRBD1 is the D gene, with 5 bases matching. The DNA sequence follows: TGTGCCACCAGCAGAGATCAATGGACACAACAAGAGACCCAGTACTTC. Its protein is CATSRDQWTQQETQYF.